The clone carrying this T cell receptor (beta chain) appeared a few times. Its matching antigen is unknown. This sample is drawn from a study of T cell responses to AZD1222 COVID-19 vaccine. Overall study: Samples with a second dose at about 4 or about 12 weeks were pooled together.

Study findings and constraints: Spike-specific TCR breadth and depth were elevated following two AZD1222 doses. Donors in the cohort were predominantly white British and more often female, and clonal diversity was possibly underestimated. Spike was spanned by vaccine-associated CD4 TCRs, with dominance at 160-218 and 743-854.

The ends were cut back, 7 bases at V and 1 base at J, with 18 bases in the middle. The CDR3 is 15 amino acids. Germline loops: CDR1 GTSNPN, CDR2 SVGIG (reference sequence). The table came from immunoSEQ multiplex PCR; TCRdb's copy has only in-frame clones and leaves some out. Here the sample spans 70,000 to 90,000 clones, around 73% being singletons. This chain links TRBV30 with TRBJ2-3; D might be TRBD1 or TRBD2, each matching 5 bases. This receptor was identified in an adult in good health. The sample consisted of peripheral blood, taken on day 0 of AZD1222 vaccination. This chain's CDR3 is CALARGGYGTDTQYF. The CDR3 DNA reads as TGTGCCTTGGCGAGGGGCGGGTATGGCACAGATACGCAGTATTTT.